This TCR beta chain was captured by sequencing in a study of T cell responses to AZD1222 COVID-19 vaccine. Whole-study findings and limits: Seropositivity was recorded at baseline in only 6 or 7 AZD1222 recipients. Without day 14 samples, only post-peak T cell repertoires were studied. An increase in Spike-specific TCR breadth and depth was observed after two AZD1222 doses. The sample set comprised mostly white British donors with more females, and clonal diversity was possibly underestimated.

The assay was immunoSEQ multiplex PCR, and TCRdb's table has in-frame clones only and misses some. The sample shows about 130,000 clones, approximately 90% of them seen only once. The germline V gene encodes CDR1 SGHRS and CDR2 YFSETQ. Trimming cost V 1 base and J 4 bases; bases outside gene matches: 14. CDR3 length equals 19 residues. Turning to this clone: The antigen remains unidentified.

The input for sequencing was peripheral blood, taken 28 days after the second AZD1222 dose. This receptor was taken from an adult who received the AZD1222 COVID-19 vaccine. The J gene is TRBJ2-7, the V gene TRBV5-1, with 13 bases that match TRBD2. The chain's CDR3 is CASSLSTSGRGSGAYEQYF. The DNA for the CDR3 is TGCGCCAGCAGCTTGAGTACTAGCGGGAGGGGATCCGGAGCATACGAGCAGTACTTC.